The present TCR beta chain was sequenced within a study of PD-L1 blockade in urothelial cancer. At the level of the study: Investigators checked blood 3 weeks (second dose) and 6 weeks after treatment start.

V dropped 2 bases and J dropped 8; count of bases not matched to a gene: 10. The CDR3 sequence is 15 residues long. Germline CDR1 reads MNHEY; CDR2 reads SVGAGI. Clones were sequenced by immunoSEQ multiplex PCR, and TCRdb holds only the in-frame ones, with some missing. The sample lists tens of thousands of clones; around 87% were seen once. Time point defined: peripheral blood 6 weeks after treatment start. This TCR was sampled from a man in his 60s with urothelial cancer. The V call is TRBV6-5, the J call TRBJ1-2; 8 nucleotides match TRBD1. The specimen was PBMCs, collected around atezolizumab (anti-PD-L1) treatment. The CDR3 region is CASSYGQGTLRGYTF. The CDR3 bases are TGTGCCAGCAGTTACGGACAGGGAACTTTGCGGGGCTACACCTTC.